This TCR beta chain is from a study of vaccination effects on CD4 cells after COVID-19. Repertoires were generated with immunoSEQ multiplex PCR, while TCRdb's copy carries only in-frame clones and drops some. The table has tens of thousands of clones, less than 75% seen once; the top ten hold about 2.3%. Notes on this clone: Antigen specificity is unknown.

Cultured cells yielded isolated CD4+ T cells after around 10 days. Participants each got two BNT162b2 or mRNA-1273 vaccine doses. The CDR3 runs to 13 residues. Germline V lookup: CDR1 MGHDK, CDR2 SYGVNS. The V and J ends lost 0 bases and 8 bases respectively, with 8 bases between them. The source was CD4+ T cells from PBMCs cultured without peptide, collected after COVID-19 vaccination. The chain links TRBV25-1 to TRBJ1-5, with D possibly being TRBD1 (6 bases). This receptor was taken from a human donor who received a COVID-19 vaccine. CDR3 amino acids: CASSEYRGEPQHF. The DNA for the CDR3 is TGTGCCAGCAGTGAATACAGGGGAGAGCCCCAGCATTTT.